These 11 T cell receptor beta chains came from one sample sequenced in a study of memory CD4+ T cells and cytomegalovirus serostatus. Single viable CD3+CD4+CD8-CD45RO+ cells were sorted as the memory CD4+ T cells. Using immunoSEQ multiplex PCR, the repertoire was profiled, and TCRdb retains in-frame clones only, with some absent. This sample has about 38,000 clones, with approximately 79% found just once. Sequencing was performed on memory CD4+ T cells from blood. Every receptor here comes from an adult in good health and CMV-seropositive.

This sequence joins TRBV27 and TRBJ2-1, with a possible D match to TRBD1 (5 bases). The CDR3 has 15 amino acids. With 2 bases removed from V and 3 bases from J, the gap between germline ends came to 11 bases. CDR1 MNHEY and CDR2 SMNVEV come from the germline V gene (reference sequence). This chain's CDR3 is CASSLRQNGYNEQFF. The CDR3, as DNA: TGTGCCAGCAGTTTACGACAGAACGGCTACAATGAGCAGTTCTTC.

V and J are TRBV5-1 and TRBJ2-3, with D perhaps matching TRBD1 (6 bases). The CDR3 is 15 amino acids. The ends were cut back, 0 bases at V and 0 bases at J, with 8 bases in the middle. Germline assignment: CDR1 SGHRS and CDR2 YFSETQ. This CDR3 is CASSLDRASTDTQYF. Written as DNA, the CDR3 is TGCGCCAGCAGCTTGGACAGGGCTAGCACAGATACGCAGTATTTT. The full variable domain, its missing parts supplied by reference TRBV5-1 and TRBJ2-3, is KAGVTQTPRYLIKTRGQQVTLSCSPISGHRSVSWYQQTPGQGLQFLFEYFSETQRNKGNFPGRFSGRQFSNSRSEMNVSTLELGDSALYLCASSLDRASTDTQYFGPGTRLTVL.

The V and J genes are TRBV28 and TRBJ1-4; 7 nucleotides match TRBD1. The CDR3 runs to 18 residues. J gave up 0 bases and V 3 bases, and 10 bases lay outside the gene matches. Germline values: CDR1 MDHEN, CDR2 SYDVKM. CDR3 coding DNA: TGTGCCAGCAGTTTTTCGTTGGGACAGAGTGCAACTAATGAAAAACTGTTTTTT. It specifies CASSFSLGQSATNEKLFF.

This rearrangement joins TRBV18 to TRBJ2-1; 9 bases are shared with TRBD2. The trim removed 3 bases at V and 10 bases at J, leaving 10 bases unmatched. CDR1 KGHSH and CDR2 LQKENI come from the germline V gene. CDR3 length: 15 residues. In DNA form, the CDR3 reads TGTGCCAGCTCACCCTCTAGCGGGGTGTGGCAGGAGCAGTTCTTC. This encodes CASSPSSGVWQEQFF.

In this sample, this clone turned up once. At one of its ends the junction is not consistent with the germline gene, which may arise from a read error. This chain links TRBV7-7 with TRBJ2-5; tentatively, D is TRBD1 (5 bases). CDR3 length: 15 residues. Germline CDR1 and CDR2: SSHAT and FNYEAQ (reference sequence). This chain's CDR3 is CASSFDIQGIETQYF. CDR3 sequence (DNA): TGTGCTAGCAGCTTCGATATCCAGGGTATAGAGACCCAGTACTTC.

In its sample, this clone was seen a few times. This CDR3 is CASSRRGTGAYEQYF. In DNA form, the CDR3 reads TGTGCCAGCAGCCGCCGGGGGACAGGGGCCTACGAGCAGTACTTC. This chain connects TRBV28 to TRBJ2-7, with 10 bases fitting TRBD1. Germline trimming cut 6 bases from V and 2 bases from J; bases unmatched to any gene: 7. CDR1 and CDR2 from the germline V gene are MDHEN and SYDVKM. The CDR3 covers 15 residues. Looking up the rest from reference TRBV28 and TRBJ2-7 gives the full variable domain: DVKVTQSSRYLVKRTGEKVFLECVQDMDHENMFWYRQDPGLGLRLIYFSYDVKMKEKGDIPEGYSVSREKKERFSLILESASTNQTSMYLCASSRRGTGAYEQYFGPGTRLTVT.

The chain recombines TRBV21-1 with TRBJ2-2. TRBV21-1 is a known pseudogene. This CDR3 comprises 16 residues. CDR3 bases: TGTGCCAGCAGCAAAGAAGAGGGGCCGGACACCGGGGAGCTGTTTTTT. This gives the protein CASSKEEGPDTGELFF.

The chain joins TRBV5-6 to TRBJ2-2; maybe TRBD1 (6 bases). The germline CDR1 and CDR2 sequences are SGHDT and YYEEEE. V was clipped by 7 bases and J by 4 bases, with 11 bases between them. The CDR3 consists of 13 residues. CDR3 sequence (DNA): TGTGCCAGCCTCCTGGGGGCCACCGGGGAGCTGTTTTTT. The encoded protein is CASLLGATGELFF.

This chain connects TRBV25-1 to TRBJ1-2; no definite D call. Per germline, CDR1 MGHDK and CDR2 SYGVNS. The CDR3 covers 14 residues. V was pared by 1 base and J by 3 bases, with 9 bases between. The CDR3 DNA reads TGTGCCAGCAGTGAATTGTGGAGTGACTATGGCTACACCTTC. The encoded protein is CASSELWSDYGYTF.

V usage is TRBV18 and J usage is TRBJ2-1; 12 nucleotides match TRBD1. J lost 4 bases, V lost 2 bases, and 3 bases had no gene match. Germline assignment: CDR1 KGHSH and CDR2 LQKENI. CDR3 length: 16 residues. The CDR3 DNA sequence: TGTGCCAGCTCACCAGGGGGACAGGGGGCGTACAATGAGCAGTTCTTC. As protein: CASSPGGQGAYNEQFF.

A word on this clone: One end of the junction varies from germline; a read error may be responsible. The rearrangement uses TRBV5-4 and TRBJ2-5; D ambiguous. Germline-derived CDR1 and CDR2 are SGHNT and YYREEE (reference sequence). This CDR3 region has 13 residues. The CDR3 loop is CASSQGRWETQYF. CDR3 bases: TGCGCCAGCAGCCAAGGTCGGTGGGAGACCCAGTACTTC.